This TCR beta chain was sequenced in a study of CD8+ T cells in alopecia areata. cDNA reverse transcribed from extracted RNA served as the sequencing template. Profiling relied on immunoSEQ multiplex PCR, and the TCRdb table lists in-frame clones only, not all of them. The sample contains some 51,000 clones, 96% of which appear only once. The CDR3 loop spans 15 amino acids. CDR1 is LNHDA and CDR2 is SQIVND in the germline V gene (reference sequence). The ends were cut back, 3 bases at V and 3 bases at J, with 15 bases in the middle. The sample here was CD8+ T cells sorted from blood, taken at week 0. This chain uses TRBV19 with TRBJ2-7; a weak D match, TRBD2 (7 bases). The sequence derives from a human donor with alopecia areata. The CDR3 region is CASSIGAGANYEQYF. The CDR3 nucleotides read TGTGCCAGTAGTATCGGCGCGGGGGCCAACTACGAGCAGTACTTC.